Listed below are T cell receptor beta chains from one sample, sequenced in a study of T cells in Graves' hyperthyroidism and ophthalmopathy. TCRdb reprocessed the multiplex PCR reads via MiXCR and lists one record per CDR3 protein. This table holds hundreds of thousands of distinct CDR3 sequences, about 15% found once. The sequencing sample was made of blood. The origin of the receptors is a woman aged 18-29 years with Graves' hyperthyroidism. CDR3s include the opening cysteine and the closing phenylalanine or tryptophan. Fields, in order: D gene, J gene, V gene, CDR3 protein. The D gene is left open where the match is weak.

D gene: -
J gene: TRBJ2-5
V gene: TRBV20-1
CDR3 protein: CSANPSQGRKETQYF

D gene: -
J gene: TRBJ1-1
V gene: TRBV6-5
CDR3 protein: CASSFGKQAFF

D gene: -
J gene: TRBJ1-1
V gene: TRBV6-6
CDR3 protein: CASSYSAPAYTEAFF

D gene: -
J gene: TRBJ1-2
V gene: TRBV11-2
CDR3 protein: CASSFRQLNYGYTF

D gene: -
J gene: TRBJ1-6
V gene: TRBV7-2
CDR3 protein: CASSLVHSPLHF

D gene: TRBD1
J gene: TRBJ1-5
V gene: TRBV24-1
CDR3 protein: CATSDRTGGRQPQHF

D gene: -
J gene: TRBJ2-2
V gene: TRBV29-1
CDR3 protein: CSVAGDWSGELFF

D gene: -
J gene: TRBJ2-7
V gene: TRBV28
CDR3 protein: CASRGSVGEQYF

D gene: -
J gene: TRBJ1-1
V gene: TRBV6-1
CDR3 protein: CASSPNRGSGTEAFF

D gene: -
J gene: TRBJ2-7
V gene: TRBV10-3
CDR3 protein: CAINPHRDINEQYF

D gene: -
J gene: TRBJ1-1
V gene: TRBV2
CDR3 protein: CASSEAEGEAFF

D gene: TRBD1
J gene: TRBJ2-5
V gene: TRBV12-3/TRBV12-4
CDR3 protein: CASRAGTGGQETQYF

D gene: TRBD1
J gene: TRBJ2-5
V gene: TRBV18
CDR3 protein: CASSPRTGETQYF

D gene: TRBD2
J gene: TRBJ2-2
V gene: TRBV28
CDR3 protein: CASSSGGLAGATGELFF

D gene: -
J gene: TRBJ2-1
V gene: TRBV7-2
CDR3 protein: CASSMADYDEQFF

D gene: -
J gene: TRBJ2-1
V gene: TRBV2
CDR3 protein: CASDSRTYNEQFF

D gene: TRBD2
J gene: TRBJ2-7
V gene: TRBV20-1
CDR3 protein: CSAVSAGGNAYEQYF

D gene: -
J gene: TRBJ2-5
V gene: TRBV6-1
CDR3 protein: CASKEAGVVTQYF

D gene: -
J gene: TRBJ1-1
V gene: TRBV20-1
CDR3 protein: CSARESAYAEAFF

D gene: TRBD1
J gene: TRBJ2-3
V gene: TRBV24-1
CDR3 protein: CATSDRQGPSTDTQYF

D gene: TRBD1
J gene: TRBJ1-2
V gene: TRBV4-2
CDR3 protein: CASSPTDRAPTNYGYTF